This TCR beta chain came from a study of metastatic and nonmetastatic thyroid tumors. Study as a whole: Across blood and tumor or nodule tissue, repertoires from malignant and benign thyroid patients were compared with one another.

In the original analysis: To classify distant metastasis in papillary thyroid cancer, a model was built from CDR3 differences across clinicopathological groups. TCRdb ran MiXCR on the PCR reads. The V and J calls reflect TCRdb's pipeline rather than the authors' work. The repertoire consists of about 4,300 clones, with 30% to 40% occurring once and the leading ten covering approximately 19%. Germline V CDR1 and CDR2: SEHNR, FQNEAQ (reference sequence). The J segment lost 7 bases and the V segment lost 6 bases, leaving 11 bases of the junction unmatched. This CDR3 comprises 15 residues. This clone is judged medium-sized. No antigen is known for it. The study, taken as a whole, reports: In blood and tumor, TCR beta diversity was reportedly significantly higher in malignant thyroid tumors than in benign nodules.

Thyroid surgery was preceded by no treatment in any patient. The specimen was adjacent normal tissue. This sequence was found in a female donor with papillary thyroid cancer or a benign thyroid nodule (not recorded which). Some clones in this sample may be carry-over from other donors' samples. J is TRBJ2-5 and V is TRBV7-9; the match to TRBD2 covers 10 bases. This chain's CDR3 is CASRSSGSWGGTQYF. The CDR3 region has the DNA TGTGCCAGCAGGTCTAGCGGGAGTTGGGGAGGGACCCAGTACTTC.